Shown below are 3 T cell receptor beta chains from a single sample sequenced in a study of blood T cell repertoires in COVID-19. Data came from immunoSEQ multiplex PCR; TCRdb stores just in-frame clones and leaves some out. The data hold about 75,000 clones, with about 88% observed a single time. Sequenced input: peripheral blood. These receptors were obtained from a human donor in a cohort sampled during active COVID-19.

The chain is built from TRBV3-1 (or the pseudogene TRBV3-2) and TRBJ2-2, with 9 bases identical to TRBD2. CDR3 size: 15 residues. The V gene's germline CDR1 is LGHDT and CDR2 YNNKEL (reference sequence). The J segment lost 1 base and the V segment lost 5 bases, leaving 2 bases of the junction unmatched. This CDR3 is CASSLTSGNTGELFF. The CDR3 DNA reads TGTGCCAGCAGCTTGACTAGCGGGAACACCGGGGAGCTGTTTTTT.

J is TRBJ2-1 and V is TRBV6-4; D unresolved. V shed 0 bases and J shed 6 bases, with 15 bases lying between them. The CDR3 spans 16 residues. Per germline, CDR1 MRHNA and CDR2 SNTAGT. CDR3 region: CASSDSTAERFNEQFF. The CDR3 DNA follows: TGTGCCAGCAGTGACTCGACCGCAGAGAGGTTCAATGAGCAGTTCTTC.

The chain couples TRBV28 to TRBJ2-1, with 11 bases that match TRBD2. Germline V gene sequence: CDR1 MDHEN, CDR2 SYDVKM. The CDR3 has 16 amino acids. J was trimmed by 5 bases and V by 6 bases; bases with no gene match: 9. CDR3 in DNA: TGTGCCAGCAGCCGTACAACTAGCGGGAGCCACAATGAGCAGTTCTTC. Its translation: CASSRTTSGSHNEQFF.